The rows below give T cell receptor beta chains drawn from one sample of a study of T cell responses to AZD1222 COVID-19 vaccine. Generated by immunoSEQ multiplex PCR, the TCRdb table keeps only in-frame clones and is missing some. The repertoire holds 140,000 or so clones, with 80% to 95% as singletons. The input for sequencing was peripheral blood, taken on day 0 of AZD1222 vaccination. The receptor set was obtained from an adult in good health. Each CDR3 is given with its conserved first and last residue. Each record gives: clone size, D gene, J gene, V gene, CDR3 protein, CDR3 DNA. D genes are given only for firm matches. Rows give clone size only sometimes, using once, few, many, or a class for an expanded clone.

size: -; D: TRBD1; J: TRBJ2-7; V: TRBV7-2; CDR3: CASSLRDRIGYEQYF; DNA: TGTGCCAGCAGCTTAAGGGACAGGATCGGGTACGAGCAGTACTTC
size: -; D: -; J: TRBJ2-6; V: TRBV6-5; CDR3: CASSYFPGGANVLTF; DNA: TGTGCCAGCAGTTACTTTCCCGGGGGGGCCAACGTCCTGACTTTC
size: -; D: -; J: TRBJ1-1; V: TRBV3-1/TRBV3-2; CDR3: CASSHLDPGSGTEAFF; DNA: TGTGCCAGCAGCCACCTCGACCCAGGGTCGGGGACTGAAGCTTTCTTT
size: -; D: -; J: TRBJ2-5; V: TRBV7-2; CDR3: CASSLRFGSSFGQETQYF; DNA: TGTGCCAGCAGCTTACGATTCGGGTCCTCCTTCGGACAAGAGACCCAGTACTTC
size: -; D: TRBD1; J: TRBJ2-3; V: TRBV29-1; CDR3: CSVVRTGITDTQYF; DNA: TGCAGCGTTGTGAGGACAGGGATCACAGATACGCAGTATTTT
size: once; D: -; J: TRBJ2-2; V: TRBV25-1; CDR3: CGVGGDTGELFF; DNA: TGTGGCGTAGGAGGGGACACCGGGGAGCTGTTTTTT
size: -; D: -; J: TRBJ1-1; V: TRBV6-5; CDR3: CASRDPGQNTEAFF; DNA: TGTGCCAGCAGGGATCCGGGACAGAACACTGAAGCTTTCTTT
size: -; D: -; J: TRBJ1-2; V: TRBV30; CDR3: CAWRNRVQGVYGYTF; DNA: TGTGCCTGGAGGAACAGGGTGCAGGGCGTCTATGGCTACACCTTC
size: -; D: -; J: TRBJ1-4; V: TRBV4-1; CDR3: CASSQGYRENEKLFF; DNA: TGCGCCAGCAGCCAAGGGTACAGGGAGAATGAAAAACTGTTTTTT
size: -; D: -; J: TRBJ2-2; V: TRBV5-5; CDR3: CASSPQGGYTGELFF; DNA: TGTGCCAGCAGTCCACAGGGAGGGTACACCGGGGAGCTGTTTTTT
size: -; D: -; J: TRBJ1-5; V: TRBV2; CDR3: CASGPDLYSNQPQHF; DNA: TGTGCCTCAGGTCCTGACCTGTATAGCAATCAGCCCCAGCATTTT
size: -; D: -; J: TRBJ2-7; V: TRBV11-3; CDR3: CASSLGTASYEQYF; DNA: TGTGCCAGCAGCCTCGGGACGGCCTCCTACGAGCAGTACTTC
size: -; D: -; J: TRBJ1-5; V: TRBV6-1; CDR3: CASSEVIGQPQHF; DNA: TGTGCCAGCAGTGAAGTGATTGGTCAGCCCCAGCATTTT
size: -; D: -; J: TRBJ1-1; V: TRBV5-4; CDR3: CASSRRAANTEAFF; DNA: TGTGCCAGCAGCCGGCGAGCAGCGAACACTGAAGCTTTCTTT
size: once; D: -; J: TRBJ2-7; V: TRBV28; CDR3: CASSFGIRRGSYEQYF; DNA: TGTGCCAGCAGTTTTGGAATCAGGAGGGGGTCCTACGAGCAGTACTTC
size: few; D: -; J: TRBJ1-2; V: TRBV7-9; CDR3: CASSHGPWSGYTF; DNA: TGTGCCAGCAGCCATGGTCCCTGGTCTGGCTACACCTTC
size: -; D: TRBD2; J: TRBJ2-3; V: TRBV19; CDR3: CASSEGGADTQYF; DNA: TGTGCCAGTAGTGAGGGAGGGGCAGATACGCAGTATTTT
size: -; D: TRBD1; J: TRBJ2-7; V: TRBV7-9; CDR3: CASSAPATGTYEQYF; DNA: TGTGCCAGCAGCGCTCCCGCGACAGGGACCTACGAGCAGTACTTC
size: -; D: -; J: TRBJ1-1; V: TRBV2; CDR3: CASSPQMDTEAFF; DNA: TGTGCCAGCAGCCCCCAGATGGACACTGAAGCTTTCTTT
size: -; D: -; J: TRBJ1-3; V: TRBV5-1; CDR3: CASNTGGTGNTIYF; DNA: TGCGCCAGTAACACGGGGGGAACTGGAAACACCATATATTTT
size: few; D: -; J: TRBJ1-5; V: TRBV21-1; CDR3: CASSIILKRSTGGRVNGNQPQHF; DNA: TGTGCCAGCAGCATAATTTTAAAAAGATCGACAGGGGGCCGTGTGAATGGCAATCAGCCCCAGCATTTT
size: -; D: -; J: TRBJ2-1; V: TRBV3-1/TRBV3-2; CDR3: CASSLGGREEKFF; DNA: TGTGCCAGCAGCCTAGGAGGTCGTGAAGAGAAGTTCTTC
size: -; D: -; J: TRBJ1-2; V: TRBV19; CDR3: CASSIVRSGALFGYGYTF; DNA: TGTGCCAGTAGTATAGTACGGTCAGGCGCGCTCTTTGGTTATGGCTACACCTTC
size: few; D: -; J: TRBJ2-3; V: TRBV2; CDR3: CASKDYSSTDTQYF; DNA: TGTGCCAGCAAGGATTATTCTAGCACAGATACGCAGTATTTT
size: -; D: -; J: TRBJ2-2; V: TRBV27; CDR3: CASSLSGHGELFF; DNA: TGTGCCAGCAGTTTATCAGGACACGGGGAGCTGTTTTTT
size: -; D: -; J: TRBJ1-2; V: TRBV9; CDR3: CASSVGRTYTF; DNA: TGTGCCAGCAGCGTGGGGAGAACCTACACCTTC
size: -; D: -; J: TRBJ1-1; V: TRBV6-2/TRBV6-3; CDR3: CASSSRRTQTENTEAFF; DNA: TGTGCCAGCAGTTCGCGTCGTACACAAACCGAGAACACTGAAGCTTTCTTT
size: few; D: -; J: TRBJ1-2; V: TRBV5-1; CDR3: CASSNNYGYTF; DNA: TGCGCCAGCAGCAACAACTATGGCTACACCTTC
size: -; D: -; J: TRBJ1-1; V: TRBV7-9; CDR3: CASSLVGDTEAFF; DNA: TGTGCCAGCAGCTTAGTAGGGGACACTGAAGCTTTCTTT
size: -; D: -; J: TRBJ2-3; V: TRBV28; CDR3: CASSSGAGKGGTDTQYF; DNA: TGTGCCAGCAGTTCCGGAGCCGGAAAGGGAGGCACAGATACGCAGTATTTT
size: -; D: TRBD2; J: TRBJ2-1; V: TRBV9; CDR3: CASSVPSREGQQFF; DNA: TGTGCCAGCAGCGTGCCCTCGCGGGAGGGCCAGCAGTTCTTC
size: -; D: -; J: TRBJ1-3; V: TRBV5-5; CDR3: CASSPGEWGNTIYF; DNA: TGTGCCAGCAGCCCGGGGGAATGGGGAAACACCATATATTTT
size: -; D: TRBD2; J: TRBJ2-5; V: TRBV24-1; CDR3: CATSDPRQPGGETQYF; DNA: TGTGCCACCAGTGACCCTAGACAGCCCGGGGGGGAGACCCAGTACTTC
size: -; D: -; J: TRBJ1-5; V: TRBV28; CDR3: CASSQGLRSNQPQHF; DNA: TGTGCCAGCAGTCAGGGGCTCAGAAGCAATCAGCCCCAGCATTTT
size: -; D: -; J: TRBJ2-7; V: TRBV6-2/TRBV6-3; CDR3: CASSSRQSVRGEQYF; DNA: TGTGCCAGCAGTTCCCGACAGTCCGTACGGGGGGAGCAGTACTTC
size: -; D: -; J: TRBJ1-5; V: TRBV24-1; CDR3: CATSDLRETLSNQPQHF; DNA: TGTGCCACCAGTGATTTAAGGGAGACGCTAAGCAATCAGCCCCAGCATTTT
size: -; D: TRBD1; J: TRBJ1-1; V: TRBV9; CDR3: CASSSGQGMNTEAFF; DNA: TGTGCCAGCAGCTCGGGACAGGGTATGAACACTGAAGCTTTCTTT
size: -; D: -; J: TRBJ2-3; V: TRBV12-3/TRBV12-4; CDR3: CASRLLSTDTQYF; DNA: TGTGCCAGCAGGCTACTCAGCACAGATACGCAGTATTTT
size: -; D: -; J: TRBJ1-4; V: TRBV3-1/TRBV3-2; CDR3: CASSQSEGGATEF; DNA: TGTGCCAGCAGCCAATCTGAAGGGGGGGCGACTGAGTTT
size: -; D: TRBD1; J: TRBJ2-7; V: TRBV29-1; CDR3: CSVANRGLTYEQYF; DNA: TGCAGCGTTGCCAACAGGGGGCTGACCTACGAGCAGTACTTC
size: -; D: -; J: TRBJ1-1; V: TRBV27; CDR3: CASSLRAENTEAFF; DNA: TGTGCCAGCAGTTTAAGGGCGGAGAACACTGAAGCTTTCTTT
size: once; D: -; J: TRBJ2-1; V: TRBV29-1; CDR3: CSVGVSAEGYEQFF; DNA: TGCAGCGTTGGGGTTAGCGCCGAGGGCTATGAGCAGTTCTTC
size: -; D: TRBD2; J: TRBJ2-1; V: TRBV28; CDR3: CASSLGTTNEQFF; DNA: TGTGCCAGCAGTCTAGGGACTACCAATGAGCAGTTCTTC
size: -; D: -; J: TRBJ2-1; V: TRBV30; CDR3: CAWSVAVSYNEQFF; DNA: TGTGCCTGGAGTGTAGCGGTTTCCTACAATGAGCAGTTCTTC
size: -; D: TRBD2; J: TRBJ2-5; V: TRBV7-9; CDR3: CASSLARAGAPETQYF; DNA: TGTGCCAGCAGCTTAGCTCGAGCGGGAGCTCCAGAGACCCAGTACTTC
size: -; D: TRBD1; J: TRBJ1-5; V: TRBV19; CDR3: CASRQGKPRDYSNQPQHF; DNA: TGTGCCAGTCGACAGGGCAAACCAAGGGATTATAGCAATCAGCCCCAGCATTTT
size: -; D: -; J: TRBJ1-5; V: TRBV11-2; CDR3: CASSRLGRGENQPQHF; DNA: TGTGCCAGCAGTAGATTAGGTAGGGGCGAGAATCAGCCCCAGCATTTT
size: once; D: TRBD1; J: TRBJ1-6; V: TRBV10-3; CDR3: CAISGGQGGSPLHF; DNA: TGTGCCATCAGTGGTGGACAGGGGGGGTCACCCCTCCACTTT
size: -; D: -; J: TRBJ1-2; V: TRBV28; CDR3: CASRGGNEGYGYTF; DNA: TGTGCCAGCCGGGGTGGCAATGAAGGCTATGGCTACACCTTC
size: -; D: TRBD1; J: TRBJ2-7; V: TRBV23-1; CDR3: CASSLRDRGSYEQYF; DNA: TGCGCCAGCAGTCTGCGGGACAGGGGTTCCTACGAGCAGTACTTC